Only a few counts were recorded for the clone carrying this T cell receptor (beta chain). The antigen remains undetermined. Sample barcodes and UMIs were carried by the TCR alpha and TCR beta cDNA libraries that 5'RACE generated with constant-segment primers. TCRdb reprocessed the 5' RACE reads with MiXCR, giving one entry per CDR3 protein. The table lists around 200,000 distinct CDR3 sequences, about 21% of them singletons. The V and J ends lost 0 bases and 7 bases respectively, with 9 bases between them. There are 14 residues in the CDR3. The V gene's germline CDR1 is SGHVS and CDR2 FNYEAQ. The entry originates in a study of T-cell memory formation after mild COVID-19. Findings and caveats of the study: Clones contracting over day 15 to 85 were CD4/CD8 balanced, with later expanders leaning CD4+. Pre-infection memory already had some responding clones, implying cross-reactive memory joined.

This sequence joins TRBV7-6 and TRBJ2-2; D ambiguous. The clonotype was recovered from an adult woman who had mild COVID-19 (a few samples of this study predate the infection). Cell type and time point are not known. The sequencing sample was made of PBMCs or a T cell subset sorted from them (not recorded which). CDR3 sequence (DNA): TGTGCCAGCAGCTTAGCGGCCCGCGGCGGGGAGCTGTTTTTT. As protein: CASSLAARGGELFF.